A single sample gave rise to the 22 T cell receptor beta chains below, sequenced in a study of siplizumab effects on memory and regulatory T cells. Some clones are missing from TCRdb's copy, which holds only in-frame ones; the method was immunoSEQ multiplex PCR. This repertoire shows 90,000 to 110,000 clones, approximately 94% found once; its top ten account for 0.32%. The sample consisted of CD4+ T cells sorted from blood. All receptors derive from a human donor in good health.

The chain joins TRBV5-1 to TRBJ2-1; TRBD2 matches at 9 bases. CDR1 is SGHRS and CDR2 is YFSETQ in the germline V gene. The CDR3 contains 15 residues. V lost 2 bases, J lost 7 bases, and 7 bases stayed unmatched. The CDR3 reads CASSFGTSSSNEQFF. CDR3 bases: TGCGCCAGCAGCTTCGGGACTAGCAGTTCTAATGAGCAGTTCTTC.

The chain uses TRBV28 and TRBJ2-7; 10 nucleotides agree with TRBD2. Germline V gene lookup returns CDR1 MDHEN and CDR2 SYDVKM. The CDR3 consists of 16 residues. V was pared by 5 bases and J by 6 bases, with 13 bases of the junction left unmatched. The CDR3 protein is CASSPAGLATHSEQYF. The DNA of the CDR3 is TGTGCCAGCAGTCCCGCGGGACTAGCGACTCATTCCGAGCAGTACTTC.

The CDR3 spells CASSGRGRGYGYTF. The CDR3 DNA reads as TGTGCCAGCAGCGGACGCGGCAGAGGCTATGGCTACACCTTC. The chain combines TRBV9 with TRBJ1-2, with no clear D. The CDR3 is 14 residues long. The germline gives CDR1 SGDLS, CDR2 YYNGEE. V was pared by 3 bases and J by 4 bases, with 13 bases between.

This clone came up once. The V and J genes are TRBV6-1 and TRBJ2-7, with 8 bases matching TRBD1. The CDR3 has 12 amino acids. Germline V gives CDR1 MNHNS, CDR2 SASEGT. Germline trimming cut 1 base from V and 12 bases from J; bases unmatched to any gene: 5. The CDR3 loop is CASSEGGQGTYF. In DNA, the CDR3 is TGTGCCAGCAGTGAAGGAGGACAGGGTACGTACTTC.

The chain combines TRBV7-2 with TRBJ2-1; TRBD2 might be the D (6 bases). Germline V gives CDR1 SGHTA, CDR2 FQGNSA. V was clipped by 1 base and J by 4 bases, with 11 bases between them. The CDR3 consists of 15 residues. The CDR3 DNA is TGTGCCAGCAGCTTAGGGGGACTGTCATACAATGAGCAGTTCTTC. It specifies CASSLGGLSYNEQFF.

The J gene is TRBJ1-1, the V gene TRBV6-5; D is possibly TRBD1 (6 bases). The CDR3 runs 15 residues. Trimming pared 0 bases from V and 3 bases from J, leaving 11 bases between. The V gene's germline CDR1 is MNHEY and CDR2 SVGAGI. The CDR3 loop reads CASSYSWGADTEAFF. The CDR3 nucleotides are TGTGCCAGCAGTTACTCGTGGGGGGCCGACACTGAAGCTTTCTTT.

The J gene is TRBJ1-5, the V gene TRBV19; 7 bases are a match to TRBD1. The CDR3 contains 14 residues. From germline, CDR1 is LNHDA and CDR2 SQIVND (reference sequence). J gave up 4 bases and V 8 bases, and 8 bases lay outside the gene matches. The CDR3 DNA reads TGTGCCAGTGGCTACAGGGGCCCTAATCAGCCCCAGCATTTT. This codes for CASGYRGPNQPQHF.

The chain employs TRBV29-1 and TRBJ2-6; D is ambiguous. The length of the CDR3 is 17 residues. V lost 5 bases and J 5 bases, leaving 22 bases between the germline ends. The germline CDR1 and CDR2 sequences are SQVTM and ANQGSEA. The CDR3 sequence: CSVYSRYIQSRANVLTF. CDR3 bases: TGCAGCGTTTATTCCCGATACATACAAAGTCGGGCCAACGTCCTGACTTTC.

The CDR3 DNA is TGTGCCAGTAGTAGCAACCCCTCGGACGTCCTGTACTTC. This encodes CASSSNPSDVLYF. The rearrangement joins TRBV19 to TRBJ2-7, with D unresolved. V lost 4 bases and J lost 12, with 19 bases in between. Germline V gene data show CDR1 as LNHDA and CDR2 as SQIVND (reference sequence). The CDR3 is 13 amino acids.

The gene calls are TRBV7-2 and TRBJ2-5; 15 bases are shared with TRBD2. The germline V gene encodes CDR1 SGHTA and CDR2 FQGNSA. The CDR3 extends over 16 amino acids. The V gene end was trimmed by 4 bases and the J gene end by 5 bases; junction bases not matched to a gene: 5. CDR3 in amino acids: CASSSGLAGGRETQYF. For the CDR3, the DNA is TGTGCCAGCAGCTCCGGACTAGCGGGGGGGAGGGAGACCCAGTACTTC.

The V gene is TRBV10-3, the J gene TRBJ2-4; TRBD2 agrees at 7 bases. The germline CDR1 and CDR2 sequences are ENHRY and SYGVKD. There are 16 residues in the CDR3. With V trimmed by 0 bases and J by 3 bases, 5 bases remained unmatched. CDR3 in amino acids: CAISESMGGNKNIQYF. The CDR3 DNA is TGTGCCATCAGTGAGTCCATGGGGGGGAACAAAAACATTCAGTACTTC.

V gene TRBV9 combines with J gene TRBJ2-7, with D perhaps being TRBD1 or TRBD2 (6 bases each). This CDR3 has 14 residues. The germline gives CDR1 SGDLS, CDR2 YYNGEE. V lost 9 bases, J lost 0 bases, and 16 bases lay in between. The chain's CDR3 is CATFGGLSSYEQYF. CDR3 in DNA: TGTGCCACCTTCGGGGGCCTAAGCTCCTACGAGCAGTACTTC.

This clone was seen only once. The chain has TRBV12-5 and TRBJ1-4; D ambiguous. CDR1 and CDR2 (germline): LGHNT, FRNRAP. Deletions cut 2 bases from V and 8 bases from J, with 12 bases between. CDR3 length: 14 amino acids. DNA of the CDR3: TGTGCTAGTGGTTTGTTTGGGCCGAGGGAAAAACTGTTTTTT. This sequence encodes CASGLFGPREKLFF. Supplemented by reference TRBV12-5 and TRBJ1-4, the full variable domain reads DARVTQTPRHKVTEMGQEVTMRCQPILGHNTVFWYRQTMMQGLELLAYFRNRAPLDDSGMPKDRFSAEMPDATLATLKIQPSEPRDSAVYFCASGLFGPREKLFFGSGTQLSVL.

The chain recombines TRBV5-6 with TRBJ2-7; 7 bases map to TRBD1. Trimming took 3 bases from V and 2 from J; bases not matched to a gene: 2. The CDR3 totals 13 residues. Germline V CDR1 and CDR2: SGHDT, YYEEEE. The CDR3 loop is CASSSGTAYEQYF. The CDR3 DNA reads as TGTGCCAGCAGCTCAGGGACAGCCTACGAGCAGTACTTC.

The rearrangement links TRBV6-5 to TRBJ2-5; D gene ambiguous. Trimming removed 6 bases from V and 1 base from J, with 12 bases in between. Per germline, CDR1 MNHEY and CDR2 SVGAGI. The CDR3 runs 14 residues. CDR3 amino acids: CASREGRVQETQYF. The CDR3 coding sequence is TGTGCCAGCAGGGAAGGACGGGTCCAAGAGACCCAGTACTTC.

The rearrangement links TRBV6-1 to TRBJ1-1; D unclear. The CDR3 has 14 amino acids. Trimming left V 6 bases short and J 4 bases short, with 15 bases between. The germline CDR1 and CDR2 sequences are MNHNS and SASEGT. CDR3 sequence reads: CASSPTQRRTEAFF. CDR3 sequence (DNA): TGTGCCAGCAGCCCGACACAACGGCGCACTGAAGCTTTCTTT.

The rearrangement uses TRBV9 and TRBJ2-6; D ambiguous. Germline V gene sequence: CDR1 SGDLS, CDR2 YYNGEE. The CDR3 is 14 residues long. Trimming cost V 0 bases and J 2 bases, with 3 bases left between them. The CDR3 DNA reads TGTGCCAGCAGCGTAGGGACTGGGGCCAACGTCCTGACTTTC. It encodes CASSVGTGANVLTF.

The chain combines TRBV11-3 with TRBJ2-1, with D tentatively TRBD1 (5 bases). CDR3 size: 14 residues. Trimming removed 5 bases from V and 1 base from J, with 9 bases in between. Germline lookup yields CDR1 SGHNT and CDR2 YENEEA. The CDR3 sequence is CASSADSSYNEQFF. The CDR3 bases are TGTGCCAGCAGCGCCGACAGTTCCTACAATGAGCAGTTCTTC.

The CDR3 reads CASSDYRGAGETQYF. The CDR3 DNA sequence: TGTGCCAGCAGTGATTATCGGGGGGCCGGGGAGACCCAGTACTTC. The rearrangement uses TRBV6-1 and TRBJ2-5, with TRBD2 as a possible D gene (7 bases). Germline CDR1 reads MNHNS; CDR2 reads SASEGT. CDR3 length equals 15 residues. Trimming took 3 bases from V and 5 from J, leaving 16 bases between them.

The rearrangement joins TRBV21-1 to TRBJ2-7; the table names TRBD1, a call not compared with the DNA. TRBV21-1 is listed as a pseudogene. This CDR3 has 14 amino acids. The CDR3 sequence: CASSKGTGAYEQYF. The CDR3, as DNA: TGTGCCAGCAGCAAAGGAACAGGGGCCTACGAGCAGTACTTC.

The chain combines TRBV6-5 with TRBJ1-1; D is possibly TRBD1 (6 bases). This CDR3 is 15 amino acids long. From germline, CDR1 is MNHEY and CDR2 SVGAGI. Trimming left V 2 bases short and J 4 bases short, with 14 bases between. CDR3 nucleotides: TGTGCCAGCAGTTACCAACAGGGTAGGTCCACTGAAGCTTTCTTT. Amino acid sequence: CASSYQQGRSTEAFF.

In nucleotides, the CDR3 is TGTGCCAGCAGCCCCCTCAGTCAGGGTGGCTATGGCTACACCTTC. Its protein is CASSPLSQGGYGYTF. V is TRBV7-8 and J is TRBJ1-2; tentatively, D is TRBD1 (5 bases). The CDR3 is 15 residues long. V was trimmed by 5 bases and J by 4 bases, leaving 17 bases between them. Germline V gene sequence: CDR1 SGHVS, CDR2 FQNEAQ.